The present entry profiles one TCR beta chain with its context. As yet, its antigen is unknown. TCRdb passed the reads through MiXCR, listing each CDR3 protein once. Among about 490,000 distinct CDR3 sequences, more than 25% were seen once, and the ten largest hold less than 15%. This sample is drawn from a study of T cell repertoires in cytomegalovirus infection. Study overall: Signatures in public TCR beta sequences pointed to both CMV infection and matching HLA type.

Study-wide findings and caveats: HLA-C-restricted CMV clonotypes gave the most frequent clonotype in two of eight donors.

The clonotype was recovered from a human donor in good health (CMV status not recorded). Some clones in this sample may be carry-over from other donors' samples. Sequenced sample: PBMCs.

The CDR3 sequence is CASSMGSGGRETQYF. CDR3 coding DNA: TGTGCCAGTAGTATGGGTAGCGGGGGGCGAGAGACCCAGTACTTC. The chain carries TRBV19 and TRBJ2-5; 10 bases are a match to TRBD2. CDR1 and CDR2 (germline): LNHDA, SQIVND (reference sequence). The CDR3 consists of 15 residues. With V trimmed by 3 bases and J by 4 bases, 5 bases remained unmatched.